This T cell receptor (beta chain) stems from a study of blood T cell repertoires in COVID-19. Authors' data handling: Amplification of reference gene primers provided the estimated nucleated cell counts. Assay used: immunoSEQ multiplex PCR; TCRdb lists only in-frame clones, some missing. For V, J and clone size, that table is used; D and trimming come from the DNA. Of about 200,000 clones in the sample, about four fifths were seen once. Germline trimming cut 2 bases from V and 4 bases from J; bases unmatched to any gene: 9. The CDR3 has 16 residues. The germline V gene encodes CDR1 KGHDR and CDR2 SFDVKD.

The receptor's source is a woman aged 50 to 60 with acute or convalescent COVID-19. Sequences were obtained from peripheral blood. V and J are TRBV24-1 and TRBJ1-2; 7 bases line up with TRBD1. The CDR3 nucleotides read TGTGCCACCAGTGATTCCCGGGACAGTGTTGGCTATGGCTACACCTTC. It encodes CATSDSRDSVGYGYTF.